This TCR beta chain was identified during a study of CD8+ T cells in alopecia areata. On the study more broadly: In an open-label trial, patients got 5 to 10 mg tofacitinib twice daily.

Overall study results and limits: Shared TCR sequences were less clear between patients than in mice, possibly partly from HLA diversity.

The V gene's germline CDR1 is SNHLY and CDR2 FYNNEI. This CDR3 has 14 residues. Trimming shortened V by 7 bases and J by 3 bases, and 12 bases separated the two germline ends. In regard to this clone: The antigen is not known.

Following extraction, RNA underwent reverse transcription to cDNA, which served as the sequencing template. Measured with immunoSEQ multiplex PCR; TCRdb has only the in-frame clones, and not every one. This sample has some 210,000 clones, with about three fifths found just once. Sequenced material: CD4+ T cells sorted from blood, taken at week 0. This TCR was recovered from a human donor with alopecia areata. The rearrangement joins TRBV2 to TRBJ2-2, with unresolved D. This CDR3 reads CASKPDGDTGELFF. The CDR3 bases are TGTGCCAGCAAACCAGACGGTGACACCGGGGAGCTGTTTTTT.